These 8 T cell receptor beta chains were sequenced from one sample in a study of blood T cell repertoires in COVID-19. The method was immunoSEQ multiplex PCR; TCRdb's version includes in-frame clones alone and lacks a portion of them. The table has roughly 50,000 clones, 70% to 80% seen once. Sequenced sample: peripheral blood. The receptors originated from a man aged 55 to 69 with acute or convalescent COVID-19.

Worth noting for this clone: The identical CDR3 is also encoded by other nucleotide sequences in the sample. The CDR3 DNA reads as TGTGCCAGTAGTATAGAGGGGGCGAGCGAAAAACTGTTTTTT. Translating gives CASSIEGASEKLFF. This chain uses TRBV19 with TRBJ1-4, with D possibly matching TRBD1 (6 bases). V was pared by 0 bases and J by 8 bases, with 10 bases between. CDR1 LNHDA and CDR2 SQIVND come from the germline V gene (reference sequence). The CDR3 totals 14 residues.

The V call is TRBV28, the J call TRBJ1-1; no definite D call. V lost 2 bases and J 2 bases, leaving 12 bases between the germline ends. The CDR3 contains 15 residues. Germline V gives CDR1 MDHEN, CDR2 SYDVKM. The CDR3 protein is CASSLPGALNTEAFF. CDR3 DNA: TGTGCCAGCAGTTTACCCGGAGCACTTAACACTGAAGCTTTCTTT.

This clone was observed a single time. This chain links TRBV15 with TRBJ2-7, with 8 bases matching TRBD2. The V gene end was trimmed by 6 bases and the J gene end by 7 bases; junction bases not matched to a gene: 11. CDR3 length: 14 residues. Germline CDR1 and CDR2: LNHNV and YYDKDF (reference sequence). DNA for the CDR3: TGTGCCACCAGGCGTACACCTCGGGAGGGAGAGCAGTACTTC. This codes for CATRRTPREGEQYF.

This rearrangement joins TRBV3-1 (or the pseudogene TRBV3-2) to TRBJ1-5; D is undetermined. CDR3 size: 14 residues. The V gene lost 5 bases and the J gene lost 0 bases, with 8 bases spanning the gap. Germline values: CDR1 LGHDT, CDR2 YNNKEL (reference sequence). CDR3 sequence (DNA): TGTGCCAGCAGCTCCGTTTATAGCAATCAGCCCCAGCATTTT. Encoded protein: CASSSVYSNQPQHF.

The genes are TRBV12-3 or TRBV12-4 and TRBJ2-1; D gene unclear. The length of the CDR3 is 13 residues. Between the trimmed V and J ends, which lost 6 bases and 5 bases, there was a span of 11 bases. CDR3: CASSTDKNNEQFF. The CDR3 DNA reads as TGTGCCAGCAGCACTGACAAAAACAATGAGCAGTTCTTC.

The chain carries TRBV28 and TRBJ2-3; 7 bases match TRBD2. CDR1 MDHEN and CDR2 SYDVKM come from the germline V gene. The CDR3 sequence is 13 residues long. V shed 6 bases, J shed 14 bases, and the junction held 14 bases outside the gene matches. The CDR3 is CASSRWDYPSLYF. The CDR3 nucleotides are TGTGCCAGCAGCCGGTGGGACTACCCGTCGCTGTATTTT.

V and J are TRBV12-3 or TRBV12-4 and TRBJ1-4; D perhaps matches TRBD1 (6 bases). The V end was cut by 3 bases, the J end by 8 bases, with 10 bases between. The CDR3 length is 13 residues. In DNA form, the CDR3 reads TGTGCCAGCAGTTTTCAACAGGGCGAAAAACTGTTTTTT. It encodes CASSFQQGEKLFF.

The V call is TRBV10-3, the J call TRBJ2-1; tentatively, D is TRBD2 (5 bases). V lost 6 bases and J 12 bases, leaving 15 bases between the germline ends. This CDR3 spans 12 amino acids. CDR1 and CDR2 from the germline V gene are ENHRY and SYGVKD. CDR3 nucleotide sequence: TGTGCCATCAGCCAAGACCCTGGAGGGCAGTTCTTC. This codes for CAISQDPGGQFF.